The rows below give T cell receptor beta chains drawn from one sample of a study of blood T cell repertoires in COVID-19. The assay was immunoSEQ multiplex PCR, and TCRdb's table has in-frame clones only and misses some. In the table there are a few hundred thousand clones, more than 70% of which are singletons. The sequenced sample was peripheral blood. The receptors come from a woman between 50 and 59 years old with acute or convalescent COVID-19. Both conserved end residues are part of each CDR3. The order of the fields is CDR3 length, V gene, clone size, J gene, D gene, CDR3 protein, CDR3 DNA. The D gene is left open where the match is weak. Only some rows state a clone size, as once, few, many or a class for expanded clones.

CDR3 length: 16; V gene: TRBV5-1; clone size: NA; J gene: TRBJ1-3; D gene: TRBD1; CDR3 protein: CASSLQGAISGNTIYF; CDR3 DNA: TGCGCCAGCAGCTTACAGGGGGCAATCTCTGGAAACACCATATATTTT
CDR3 length: 14; V gene: TRBV28; clone size: NA; J gene: TRBJ1-4; D gene: TRBD1; CDR3 protein: CASSEQGLVEKLFF; CDR3 DNA: TGTGCCAGCAGTGAACAGGGGCTGGTTGAAAAACTGTTTTTT
CDR3 length: 16; V gene: TRBV7-9; clone size: NA; J gene: TRBJ2-3; D gene: TRBD2; CDR3 protein: CASSSGLAGSTDTQYF; CDR3 DNA: TGTGCCAGCAGCTCCGGACTAGCGGGCTCCACAGATACGCAGTATTTT
CDR3 length: 16; V gene: TRBV5-1; clone size: once; J gene: TRBJ2-1; D gene: TRBD2; CDR3 protein: CASSLIPTSRYNEQFF; CDR3 DNA: TGCGCCAGCAGCTTGATTCCGACTAGCAGGTACAATGAGCAGTTCTTC
CDR3 length: 15; V gene: TRBV6-6; clone size: NA; J gene: TRBJ2-2; D gene: NA; CDR3 protein: CASSSESLNTGELFF; CDR3 DNA: TGTGCCAGCAGCTCAGAATCCCTCAACACCGGGGAGCTGTTTTTT
CDR3 length: 16; V gene: TRBV3-1/TRBV3-2; clone size: NA; J gene: TRBJ1-3; D gene: NA; CDR3 protein: CASSHFDSSSGNTIYF; CDR3 DNA: TGTGCCAGCAGTCACTTCGACAGTAGCTCTGGAAACACCATATATTTT
CDR3 length: 15; V gene: TRBV14; clone size: NA; J gene: TRBJ2-3; D gene: TRBD2; CDR3 protein: CASSQASLGRGAQYF; CDR3 DNA: TGTGCCAGCAGCCAAGCCTCCTTAGGCCGGGGGGCGCAGTATTTT
CDR3 length: 15; V gene: TRBV6-5; clone size: NA; J gene: TRBJ2-1; D gene: NA; CDR3 protein: CASIHDRFSYNEQFF; CDR3 DNA: TGTGCCAGCATTCACGACAGGTTCTCCTACAATGAGCAGTTCTTC
CDR3 length: 13; V gene: TRBV7-9; clone size: NA; J gene: TRBJ2-1; D gene: TRBD2; CDR3 protein: CASSLLSGGEQFF; CDR3 DNA: TGTGCCAGCAGCTTACTAAGCGGGGGTGAGCAGTTCTTC
CDR3 length: 16; V gene: TRBV5-1; clone size: few; J gene: TRBJ2-2; D gene: TRBD2; CDR3 protein: CASSLRAGGSTGELFF; CDR3 DNA: TGCGCCAGCAGCTTACGAGCGGGGGGCTCCACCGGGGAGCTGTTTTTT
CDR3 length: 17; V gene: TRBV5-4; clone size: NA; J gene: TRBJ1-5; D gene: TRBD1; CDR3 protein: CASSLGGGGMSVQPQHF; CDR3 DNA: TGTGCCAGCAGCTTGGGAGGGGGCGGGATGTCCGTTCAGCCCCAGCATTTT
CDR3 length: 13; V gene: TRBV9; clone size: NA; J gene: TRBJ2-5; D gene: NA; CDR3 protein: CASSEGDRGTQYF; CDR3 DNA: TGTGCCAGCAGCGAGGGAGACCGTGGGACCCAGTACTTC
CDR3 length: 15; V gene: TRBV5-1; clone size: many; J gene: TRBJ1-2; D gene: TRBD1; CDR3 protein: CASSLMGQGSYGYTF; CDR3 DNA: TGCGCCAGCAGCTTGATGGGACAGGGATCCTATGGCTACACCTTC
CDR3 length: 15; V gene: TRBV2; clone size: NA; J gene: TRBJ1-3; D gene: NA; CDR3 protein: CASRLDRGAGNTIYF; CDR3 DNA: TGTGCCAGCAGGCTTGACCGGGGTGCTGGAAACACCATATATTTT
CDR3 length: 13; V gene: TRBV6-5; clone size: NA; J gene: TRBJ1-4; D gene: TRBD1; CDR3 protein: CASRGDRDEKLFF; CDR3 DNA: TGTGCCAGCAGGGGGGACAGGGACGAAAAACTGTTTTTT
CDR3 length: 15; V gene: TRBV5-1; clone size: NA; J gene: TRBJ1-2; D gene: TRBD1; CDR3 protein: CASSLSGQGYNGYTF; CDR3 DNA: TGCGCCAGCAGCTTGTCTGGACAGGGTTACAATGGCTACACCTTC
CDR3 length: 16; V gene: TRBV5-1; clone size: few; J gene: TRBJ1-4; D gene: NA; CDR3 protein: CASSLGQGGGLEKLFF; CDR3 DNA: TGCGCCAGCAGCTTGGGCCAGGGCGGTGGTTTGGAAAAACTGTTTTTT
CDR3 length: 16; V gene: TRBV5-5; clone size: NA; J gene: TRBJ1-1; D gene: NA; CDR3 protein: CASSLGRGTANTEAFF; CDR3 DNA: TGTGCCAGCAGCTTGGGCCGCGGGACGGCGAACACTGAAGCTTTCTTT
CDR3 length: 11; V gene: TRBV30; clone size: NA; J gene: TRBJ2-7; D gene: TRBD2; CDR3 protein: CAFSGRYEQYF; CDR3 DNA: TGTGCCTTTAGCGGGCGCTACGAGCAGTACTTC
CDR3 length: 15; V gene: TRBV11-1; clone size: NA; J gene: TRBJ2-7; D gene: TRBD2; CDR3 protein: CASSLRLAGEHEQYF; CDR3 DNA: TGTGCCAGCAGCTTAAGGCTAGCGGGAGAGCATGAGCAGTACTTC
CDR3 length: 15; V gene: TRBV18; clone size: NA; J gene: TRBJ2-5; D gene: NA; CDR3 protein: CASSPPSRRQETQYF; CDR3 DNA: TGTGCCAGCTCACCACCGAGCAGGCGCCAAGAGACCCAGTACTTC
CDR3 length: 14; V gene: TRBV5-6; clone size: NA; J gene: TRBJ1-1; D gene: NA; CDR3 protein: CASSLLSEGTEAFF; CDR3 DNA: TGTGCCAGCAGCTTGCTCTCGGAGGGGACTGAAGCTTTCTTT
CDR3 length: 16; V gene: TRBV7-8; clone size: NA; J gene: TRBJ1-3; D gene: NA; CDR3 protein: CASSLDGRTAGNTIYF; CDR3 DNA: TGTGCCAGCAGCTTAGATGGCCGGACAGCTGGAAACACCATATATTTT